This record covers a single T cell receptor beta chain. Its antigen is not known. These data belong to a study of OX40 agonist ivuxolimab in advanced cancers. Study details: Intravenous ivuxolimab at 0.01 to 10 mg/kg was given to patients every 2 weeks. Dose-escalation subjects each had hepatocellular carcinoma, melanoma, renal cell or head and neck cancer.

Assay used: immunoSEQ multiplex PCR; TCRdb lists only in-frame clones, some missing. The sample consists of 25,000 to 40,000 clones, around 83% of them appearing once. The germline CDR1 and CDR2 sequences are SNHLY and FYNNEI. This CDR3 contains 13 residues. V lost 1 base to trimming and J lost 3 bases, with 6 bases between them. Patients were ruled out by autoimmune disease history or systemic immunosuppression. General study findings and limits: CD4+ and CD8+ T cells in blood underwent clonal expansion by week 6 at 0.1 to 3.0 mg/kg.

The sequence was collected from an adult with an advanced solid tumor such as melanoma, head and neck, liver or kidney cancer. This chain uses TRBV2 with TRBJ1-2; D is unresolved. Sequences were derived from CD4+ or CD8+ T cells sorted from blood, sampled in a trial of the OX40 agonist ivuxolimab. The CDR3 region is CASSEGEYYGYTF. In nucleotides, the CDR3 is TGTGCCAGCAGTGAAGGGGAGTACTATGGCTACACCTTC. Full variable domain (remainder filled in from reference TRBV2 and TRBJ1-2): EPEVTQTPSHQVTQMGQEVILRCVPISNHLYFYWYRQILGQKVEFLVSFYNNEISEKSEIFDDQFSVERPDGSNFTLKIRSTKLEDSAMYFCASSEGEYYGYTFGSGTRLTVV.